Listed below are T cell receptor beta chains from one sample, sequenced in a study of identifying expanded T cells in peripheral blood. The method was immunoSEQ multiplex PCR; TCRdb's version includes in-frame clones alone and lacks a portion of them. The sample records some 93,000 clones, about nine tenths being singletons. Sequencing was carried out using blood. Source of these receptors: a person aged 18 to 75 in good health. The CDR3 runs from the conserved cysteine through the conserved F or W. The D gene is left open where the match is weak. Clone size is given for some rows only: seen once, a few or many times, or a class if the clone is expanded.

CDR3 DNA: TGTGCCAGCAGTGAACCCGCTAGCTCCTACAATGAGCAGTTCTTC
CDR3 protein: CASSEPASSYNEQFF
V gene: TRBV25-1
D gene: -
J gene: TRBJ2-1
clone size: -

CDR3 DNA: TGTGCCAGCAGTTACGGGGGGCGGGGTTCCTACAATGAGCAGTTCTTC
CDR3 protein: CASSYGGRGSYNEQFF
V gene: TRBV6-7
D gene: -
J gene: TRBJ2-1
clone size: once

CDR3 DNA: TGTGCCAGCAGCTTAAGACTTGGGGGGAATAGGGGCTACACCTTC
CDR3 protein: CASSLRLGGNRGYTF
V gene: TRBV7-2
D gene: -
J gene: TRBJ1-2
clone size: -

CDR3 DNA: TGCGCCACCCCCCGGACAGGAAACTATGGCTACACCTTC
CDR3 protein: CATPRTGNYGYTF
V gene: TRBV4-3
D gene: TRBD1
J gene: TRBJ1-2
clone size: -

CDR3 DNA: TGTGCCAGCAGCTTAGTCGGAGCCGGGGAGCTGTTTTTT
CDR3 protein: CASSLVGAGELFF
V gene: TRBV11-3
D gene: -
J gene: TRBJ2-2
clone size: -

CDR3 DNA: TGTGCCAGCAGCTTAACCGCGGGAGACGCAGCTTTCTATGAGCAGTTCTTC
CDR3 protein: CASSLTAGDAAFYEQFF
V gene: TRBV7-2
D gene: TRBD2
J gene: TRBJ2-1
clone size: -

CDR3 DNA: TGTGCCAGCTCACCAGAGGGGAACTATGGCTACACCTTC
CDR3 protein: CASSPEGNYGYTF
V gene: TRBV18
D gene: -
J gene: TRBJ1-2
clone size: -

CDR3 DNA: TGTGCCAGCAGTTTGAGGCTGTACAATGAGCAGTTCTTC
CDR3 protein: CASSLRLYNEQFF
V gene: TRBV28
D gene: -
J gene: TRBJ2-1
clone size: -

CDR3 DNA: TGTGCCAGCAGCCAAGATCAAACGGAGCGCCAAGGGGATACGCAGTATTTT
CDR3 protein: CASSQDQTERQGDTQYF
V gene: TRBV4-2
D gene: -
J gene: TRBJ2-3
clone size: -

CDR3 DNA: TGTGCCAGCAAGTCGACCCGGCGGGAGACCCAGTACTTC
CDR3 protein: CASKSTRRETQYF
V gene: TRBV6-5
D gene: -
J gene: TRBJ2-5
clone size: -

CDR3 DNA: TGTGCCTGGAGGGGACTCAGCTTCTACGAGCAGTACTTC
CDR3 protein: CAWRGLSFYEQYF
V gene: TRBV30
D gene: -
J gene: TRBJ2-7
clone size: -

CDR3 DNA: TGTGCCAGCAGCTTGGATCTCGATGGGGCAGGGCGAAACACTGAAGCTTTCTTT
CDR3 protein: CASSLDLDGAGRNTEAFF
V gene: TRBV5-6
D gene: -
J gene: TRBJ1-1
clone size: -

CDR3 DNA: TGTGCCAGCAGCCCGACAGGAGCTAGCAATCAGCCCCAGCATTTT
CDR3 protein: CASSPTGASNQPQHF
V gene: TRBV6-5
D gene: -
J gene: TRBJ1-5
clone size: -

CDR3 DNA: TGTGCCAGCAGCCTCCGACTGGCCCGGGATACGCAGTATTTT
CDR3 protein: CASSLRLARDTQYF
V gene: TRBV9
D gene: -
J gene: TRBJ2-3
clone size: -

CDR3 DNA: TGTGCCAGCAGCCTCTCCGGGGGCGGAGATACGCAGTATTTT
CDR3 protein: CASSLSGGGDTQYF
V gene: TRBV7-9
D gene: -
J gene: TRBJ2-3
clone size: -

CDR3 DNA: TGTGCCAGCAGCAAAGTCGGCCCCTCGAGTGAGCAGTTCTTC
CDR3 protein: CASSKVGPSSEQFF
V gene: TRBV21-1
D gene: -
J gene: TRBJ2-1
clone size: -

CDR3 DNA: TGTGCCAGCAGCTACTTTGGGCCAGCCTACGAGCAGTACTTC
CDR3 protein: CASSYFGPAYEQYF
V gene: TRBV28
D gene: -
J gene: TRBJ2-7
clone size: -

CDR3 DNA: TGTGCCAGCAGCCAAAAATCTAGCGGGGGGGCCCCAGATACGCAGTATTTT
CDR3 protein: CASSQKSSGGAPDTQYF
V gene: TRBV4-2
D gene: TRBD2
J gene: TRBJ2-3
clone size: -

CDR3 DNA: TGTGCCAGCAGCACTGAGATTGGGGGGGATACGCAGTATTTT
CDR3 protein: CASSTEIGGDTQYF
V gene: TRBV9
D gene: -
J gene: TRBJ2-3
clone size: -

CDR3 DNA: TGTGCCAGCAGCCCCGACAGGGTGTATGGCTACACCTTC
CDR3 protein: CASSPDRVYGYTF
V gene: TRBV7-9
D gene: TRBD1
J gene: TRBJ1-2
clone size: -

CDR3 DNA: TGTGCCAGCAGTTTGAACAGGGAGCAGTACTTC
CDR3 protein: CASSLNREQYF
V gene: TRBV28
D gene: -
J gene: TRBJ2-7
clone size: -

CDR3 DNA: TGTGCCAGCAAAAAAGCGGGTCAGCCCCAGCATTTT
CDR3 protein: CASKKAGQPQHF
V gene: TRBV28
D gene: -
J gene: TRBJ1-5
clone size: -

CDR3 DNA: TGTGCCAGTAGTTGGGGGACAGGGGGAAGCAATCAGCCCCAGCATTTT
CDR3 protein: CASSWGTGGSNQPQHF
V gene: TRBV19
D gene: TRBD1
J gene: TRBJ1-5
clone size: -

CDR3 DNA: TGTGCCAGCTCAACGAGCCCCGGGACAGGGGGAAGGGACGAGCAGTACTTC
CDR3 protein: CASSTSPGTGGRDEQYF
V gene: TRBV18
D gene: TRBD1
J gene: TRBJ2-7
clone size: -

CDR3 DNA: TGTGCCTGGAGTGTTCATACCTTGGCGAAGCAGTTCTTC
CDR3 protein: CAWSVHTLAKQFF
V gene: TRBV30
D gene: -
J gene: TRBJ2-1
clone size: -

CDR3 DNA: TGTGCCAGCAGCGTAGAGGGAACCGGGGAGCTGTTTTTT
CDR3 protein: CASSVEGTGELFF
V gene: TRBV9
D gene: -
J gene: TRBJ2-2
clone size: -

CDR3 DNA: TGCGCCAGCAGCCACCGACCGGTAGCGGGAGTACCTTCCGAGCAGTACTTC
CDR3 protein: CASSHRPVAGVPSEQYF
V gene: TRBV4-3
D gene: TRBD2
J gene: TRBJ2-7
clone size: -

CDR3 DNA: TGTGCCAGCAGTGTACTCCGGGACAGGGGGGTTGAAGCTTTCTTT
CDR3 protein: CASSVLRDRGVEAFF
V gene: TRBV6-6
D gene: TRBD1
J gene: TRBJ1-1
clone size: -